Below are 15 T cell receptor beta chains sequenced from a single sample in a study of blood T cell repertoires in COVID-19. Assay used: immunoSEQ multiplex PCR; TCRdb lists only in-frame clones, some missing. The sample contains over 200,000 clones, roughly 90% of which appear only once. Sequenced sample: peripheral blood. The receptors originated from a woman between 40 and 50 years old with acute or convalescent COVID-19.

The chain has TRBV7-3 and TRBJ2-1; possibly TRBD1 for D (6 bases). This CDR3 has 14 amino acids. V dropped 4 bases and J dropped 2 bases, with 9 bases sitting between them. Germline values: CDR1 SGHTA, CDR2 FQGTGA. CDR3 coding DNA: TGTGCCAGCAGCTACGGACAGCCCTACAATGAGCAGTTCTTC. It translates to CASSYGQPYNEQFF.

The chain is built from TRBV3-1 (or the pseudogene TRBV3-2) and TRBJ1-2, with D possibly TRBD1 on 5 matching bases. V lost 0 bases and J lost 0, with 11 bases in between. This CDR3 has 16 amino acids. CDR1 is LGHDT, CDR2 YNNKEL, per germline (reference sequence). This CDR3 reads CASSQDERQTNYGYTF. CDR3 in DNA: TGTGCCAGCAGCCAAGATGAGAGACAGACTAACTATGGCTACACCTTC.

This clone was found a few times. The V gene is TRBV6-4, the J gene TRBJ2-3, with 7 bases that match TRBD2. Germline-derived CDR1 and CDR2 are MRHNA and SNTAGT. Trimming cost V 2 bases and J 8 bases; bases outside gene matches: 4. The CDR3 is made up of 13 amino acids. The CDR3 nucleotides are TGTGCCAGCAGTGACGGGGAGGGAGGTACGCAGTATTTT. Residues: CASSDGEGGTQYF.

The chain recombines TRBV3-1 (or the pseudogene TRBV3-2) with TRBJ1-3; D call uncertain. Per germline, CDR1 LGHDT and CDR2 YNNKEL (reference sequence). CDR3 length: 13 amino acids. Trimming removed 4 bases at V and 4 bases at J, with 8 bases between. The CDR3 spells CASSPAAGNTIYF. DNA of the CDR3: TGTGCCAGCAGCCCGGCGGCGGGAAACACCATATATTTT.

V and J are TRBV6-5 and TRBJ1-2; D not resolved. Trimming removed 9 bases at V and 2 bases at J, with 10 bases between. The CDR3 is 12 residues long. Germline CDR1 is MNHEY and CDR2 is SVGAGI. In DNA, the CDR3 is TGTGCCAGTTCGGGAAGAAACTATGGCTACACCTTC. It encodes CASSGRNYGYTF.

This chain links TRBV10-3 with TRBJ2-7; 8 bases line up with TRBD2. Looked up from germline, CDR1 is ENHRY and CDR2 is SYGVKD. The ends lost 10 bases at V and 3 bases at J; junction bases unmatched: 2. The CDR3 contains 11 residues. CDR3 DNA: TGTGCCACCGGGACTAGCTACGAGCAGTACGTC. Its translation is CATGTSYEQYV.

The rearrangement joins TRBV7-2 to TRBJ2-7, with D perhaps matching TRBD2 (6 bases). Germline V gene lookup returns CDR1 SGHTA and CDR2 FQGNSA. V was trimmed by 1 base and J by 8 bases, leaving 12 bases between them. The CDR3 has 13 residues. CDR3 region: CASSLGSGEQQYV. The CDR3 DNA reads as TGTGCCAGCAGCTTAGGATCGGGGGAACAGCAGTACGTC.

This sequence joins TRBV27 and TRBJ2-3; tentatively, D is TRBD2 (5 bases). The CDR3 sequence is 14 residues long. V lost 9 bases and J 0 bases, leaving 13 bases between the germline ends. Germline V CDR1 and CDR2: MNHEY, SMNVEV (reference sequence). Here the CDR3 reads CASRRGSSTDTQYF. In DNA form, the CDR3 reads TGTGCCAGTCGACGGGGTAGTAGCACAGATACGCAGTATTTT.

The CDR3 spells CASSPGEIKSTGELFF. As DNA, the CDR3 is TGTGCCAGCAGCCCAGGGGAGATTAAGAGCACCGGGGAGCTGTTTTTT. The chain has TRBV11-2 and TRBJ2-2; weak D call: TRBD1 (6 bases). CDR3 length: 16 residues. Germline V gives CDR1 SGHAT, CDR2 FQNNGV. V lost 5 bases and J lost 4, with 17 bases in between.

This clone has just one count. V gene TRBV6-5 combines with J gene TRBJ2-3, with 8 bases matching TRBD1. The length of the CDR3 is 14 residues. Germline V gives CDR1 MNHEY, CDR2 SVGAGI. V was pared by 6 bases and J by 1 base, with 3 bases of the junction left unmatched. DNA for the CDR3: TGTGCCAGCAGGACAGGGGCCGGCACAGATACGCAGTATTTT. It encodes CASRTGAGTDTQYF.

This chain connects TRBV19 to TRBJ2-5, with 9 bases that match TRBD2. Germline V gene lookup returns CDR1 LNHDA and CDR2 SQIVND (reference sequence). The trim removed 5 bases at V and 4 bases at J, leaving 14 bases unmatched. The CDR3 has 17 amino acids. The DNA for the CDR3 is TGTGCCAGTAGTCCCGGGGGACTCGCGGGGGGGCGAGAGACCCAGTACTTC. Protein product: CASSPGGLAGGRETQYF.

The CDR3 loop reads CASRTGGSREAFF. The DNA of the CDR3 is TGTGCCAGCAGAACGGGGGGCAGCAGGGAAGCTTTCTTT. This chain connects TRBV13 to TRBJ1-1; possible D gene TRBD1, 6 bases. The germline V gene has CDR1 PRHDT and CDR2 FYEKMQ (reference sequence). The CDR3 loop spans 13 amino acids. V was trimmed by 6 bases and J by 8 bases, leaving 16 bases between them.

The chain recombines TRBV2 with TRBJ1-1; D unresolved. The CDR3 runs to 14 residues. Germline V gene data show CDR1 as SNHLY and CDR2 as FYNNEI. The V gene lost 3 bases and the J gene lost 4 bases, with 12 bases spanning the gap. This chain's CDR3 is CASSDLRLGTEAFF. CDR3 DNA: TGTGCCAGCAGTGATTTGCGGCTGGGCACTGAAGCTTTCTTT.

This clone came up a few times. V is TRBV6-5 and J is TRBJ2-7, with no clear D. Germline CDR1 MNHEY, CDR2 SVGAGI. The CDR3 runs 13 residues. Trimming stripped 5 bases from V and 3 bases from J, with 11 bases between. The CDR3 loop reads CASSLPLFYEQYV. CDR3 coding DNA: TGTGCCAGCAGTCTCCCACTGTTCTACGAGCAGTACGTC.

The V gene is TRBV6-4, the J gene TRBJ1-6; D is undetermined. Between the trimmed V and J ends, which lost 7 bases and 6 bases, there was a span of 13 bases. This CDR3 spans 14 amino acids. Germline lookup yields CDR1 MRHNA and CDR2 SNTAGT. The DNA of the CDR3 is TGTGCCAGCAAACCCGAGGGCCGTAATTCACCCCTCCACTTT. This encodes CASKPEGRNSPLHF.